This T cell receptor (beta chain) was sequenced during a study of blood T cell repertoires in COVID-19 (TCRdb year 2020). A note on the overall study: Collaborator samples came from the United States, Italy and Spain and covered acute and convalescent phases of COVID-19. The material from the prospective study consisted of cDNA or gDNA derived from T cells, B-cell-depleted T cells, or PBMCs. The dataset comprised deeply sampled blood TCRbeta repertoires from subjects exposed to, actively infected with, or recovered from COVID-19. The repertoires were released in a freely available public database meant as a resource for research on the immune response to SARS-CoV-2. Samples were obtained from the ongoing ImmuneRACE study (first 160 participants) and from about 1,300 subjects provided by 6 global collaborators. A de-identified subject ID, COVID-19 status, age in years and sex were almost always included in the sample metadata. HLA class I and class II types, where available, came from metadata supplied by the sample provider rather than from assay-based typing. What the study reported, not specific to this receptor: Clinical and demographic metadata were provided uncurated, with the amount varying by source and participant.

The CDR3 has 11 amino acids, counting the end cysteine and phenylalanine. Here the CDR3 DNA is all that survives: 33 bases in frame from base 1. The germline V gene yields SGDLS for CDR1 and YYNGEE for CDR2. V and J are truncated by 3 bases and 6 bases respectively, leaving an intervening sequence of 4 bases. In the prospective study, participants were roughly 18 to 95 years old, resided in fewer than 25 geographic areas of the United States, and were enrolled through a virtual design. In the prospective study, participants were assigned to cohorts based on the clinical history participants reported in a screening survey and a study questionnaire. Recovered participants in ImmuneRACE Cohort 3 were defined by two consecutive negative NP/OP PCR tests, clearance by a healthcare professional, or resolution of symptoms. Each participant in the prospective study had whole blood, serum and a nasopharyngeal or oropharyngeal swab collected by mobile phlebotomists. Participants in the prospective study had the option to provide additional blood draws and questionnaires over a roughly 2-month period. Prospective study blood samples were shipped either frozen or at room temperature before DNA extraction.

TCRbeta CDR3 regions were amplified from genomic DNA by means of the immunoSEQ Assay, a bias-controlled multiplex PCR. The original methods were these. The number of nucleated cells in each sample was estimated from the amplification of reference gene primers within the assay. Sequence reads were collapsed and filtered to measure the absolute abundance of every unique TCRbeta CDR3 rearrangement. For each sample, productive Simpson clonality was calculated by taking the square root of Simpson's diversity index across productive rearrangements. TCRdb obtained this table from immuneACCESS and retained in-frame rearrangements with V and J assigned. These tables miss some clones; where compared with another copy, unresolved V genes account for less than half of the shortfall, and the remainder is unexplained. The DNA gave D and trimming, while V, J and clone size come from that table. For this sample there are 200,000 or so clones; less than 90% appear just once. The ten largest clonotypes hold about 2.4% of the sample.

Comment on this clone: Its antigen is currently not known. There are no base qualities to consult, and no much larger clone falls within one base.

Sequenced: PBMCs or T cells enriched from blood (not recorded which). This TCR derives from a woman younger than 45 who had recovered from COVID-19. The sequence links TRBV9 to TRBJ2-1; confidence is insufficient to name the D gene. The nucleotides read TGTGCCAGCAGCGCCCTCAATGAGCAGTTCTTC. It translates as CASSALNEQFF.